One and the same sample provided the 20 T cell receptor beta chains below, sequenced in a study of post-analysis software for immune sequencing data. Findings of the study overall: A handful of TRBV segments appeared more often in patients than in controls, and TRBV5-6, TRBV5-1 and TRBV20-1 were among these.

Incorporated into the TCR beta cDNA libraries were unique molecular identifiers, which served to reduce PCR and sequencing biases. TCRdb re-analysed the PCR reads in MiXCR, keeping a single row per CDR3 protein. The repertoire consists of about 500,000 distinct CDR3 sequences, with roughly 45% occurring once and the leading ten covering 12%. These receptors lack a known antigen. Sequencing input: blood. Source of these receptors: a girl aged 5 to 17 with multiple sclerosis.

This chain links TRBV24-1 with TRBJ2-1, with 13 nucleotides matching TRBD2. The V gene's germline CDR1 is KGHDR and CDR2 SFDVKD. This CDR3 comprises 19 residues. Losses at the gene ends were 5 bases for V and 2 bases for J; bases not matched to a gene: 11. The CDR3 DNA sequence: TGTGCCACCAGTGCAATAGGACTAGCGGGAGATGATCCCTACAATGAGCAGTTCTTC. It is translated as CATSAIGLAGDDPYNEQFF.

The chain carries TRBV7-9 and TRBJ1-2; D ambiguous. From germline, CDR1 is SEHNR and CDR2 FQNEAQ (reference sequence). The CDR3 runs to 14 residues. V was shortened by 5 bases and J by 6 bases, with 16 bases between the two germline ends. The CDR3 sequence: CASSPQTGSHGYTF. The CDR3 bases are TGTGCCAGCAGCCCCCAGACGGGAAGCCATGGCTACACCTTC.

The genes are TRBV10-3 and TRBJ2-7; D gene unclear. The CDR3 consists of 14 residues. Germline V gene sequence: CDR1 ENHRY, CDR2 SYGVKD. Trimming pared 0 bases from V and 0 bases from J, leaving 6 bases between. The CDR3 loop reads CAISESFNSYEQYF. The DNA of the CDR3 is TGTGCCATCAGTGAGTCGTTTAACTCCTACGAGCAGTACTTC.

This clonotype came up a few times. The chain links TRBV28 to TRBJ1-2, with no clear D. Trimming took off 3 bases at V and 8 bases at J, with 10 bases between the two ends. Germline V gene sequence: CDR1 MDHEN, CDR2 SYDVKM. The CDR3 extends over 12 amino acids. Here the CDR3 DNA reads TGTGCCAGCAGTTTGGGGAGTCGAGGCTACACCTTC. Translating it yields CASSLGSRGYTF.

As to this clonotype: The germline gene is not matched at one end of the junction; a read error may be the cause. The chain joins TRBV15 to TRBJ2-7, with D unresolved. This CDR3 spans 14 amino acids. Germline lookup yields CDR1 LNHNV and CDR2 YYDKDF (reference sequence). The CDR3 sequence: CATSRDASFREQYF. CDR3 bases: TGCGCCACCAGCAGAGACGCCAGTTTCCGCGAGCAGTACTTC.

Comment on this clonotype: This may come from a read error, since a much larger clone is one base off. This chain links TRBV29-1 with TRBJ2-1, with 7 bases lining up with TRBD1. Germline V gene sequence: CDR1 SQVTM, CDR2 ANQGSEA. There are 14 residues in the CDR3. The CDR3 DNA reads as TGCAGCGTCAGGTCCGGGACAGCCTACAATGGGCAGTTCTTC. Residues: CSVRSGTAYNGQFF.

This clonotype was counted at least ten times. This chain uses TRBV4-3 with TRBJ1-2, with D uncertain. CDR1 is LGHNA and CDR2 is YSLEER in the germline V gene. Between the trimmed V and J ends, which lost 0 bases and 7 bases, there was a span of 9 bases. CDR3 size: 13 residues. CDR3 sequence reads: CASSQDRGGGYTF. The CDR3 DNA is TGCGCCAGCAGCCAAGATCGAGGAGGTGGCTACACCTTC.

This clonotype has just a few counts. The chain is built from TRBV7-8 and TRBJ1-1; TRBD1 might be the D (6 bases). Germline V gene data show CDR1 as SGHVS and CDR2 as FQNEAQ. The CDR3 has 13 amino acids. The V and J ends lost 4 bases and 6 bases respectively, with 12 bases between them. The CDR3 loop is CASSSSTGPEAFF. CDR3 in DNA: TGTGCCAGCAGCTCCTCGACAGGCCCTGAAGCTTTCTTT.

The rearrangement uses TRBV9 and TRBJ2-4, with unresolved D. TRBJ2-7 explains the end of the DNA better; the J call may be wrong. This CDR3 has 15 amino acids. From germline, CDR1 is SGDLS and CDR2 YYNGEE. The CDR3 sequence: CASSVDGNFGYEQYF. CDR3 sequence (DNA): TGTGCCAGCAGCGTCGATGGGAACTTCGGATACGAGCAGTACTTC.

The CDR3 protein is CASRPGLTDTQYF. As DNA, the CDR3 is TGTGCCAGCAGACCGGGACTTACAGATACGCAGTATTTT. The rearrangement joins TRBV12-3 or TRBV12-4 to TRBJ2-3; TRBD2 might be the D (6 bases). The CDR3 loop spans 13 amino acids. Deletions cut 6 bases from V and 3 bases from J, with 10 bases between.

Here the CDR3 DNA reads TGTGCCAGCAGTTCCCGTTCTAGCGGGAGGCCCCGAAATGAGCAGTTCTTC. Residues: CASSSRSSGRPRNEQFF. This chain uses TRBV12-3 or TRBV12-4 with TRBJ2-1, with 11 bases aligning to TRBD2. V gave up 4 bases and J gave up 7 bases; unmatched junction bases: 12. The CDR3 contains 17 residues.

This sequence joins TRBV6-5 and TRBJ1-2; 7 positions match TRBD1. Losses at the gene ends were 6 bases for V and 5 bases for J; bases not matched to a gene: 15. The CDR3 totals 16 residues. In germline, CDR1 is MNHEY, CDR2 SVGAGI. The CDR3 nucleotides are TGTGCCAGCAGACCCGTCTCCGCCGGGACAGTTTATGGCTACACCTTC. Translating it yields CASRPVSAGTVYGYTF.

The rearrangement links TRBV29-1 to TRBJ1-5; D gene unclear. The V end lost 6 bases, the J end lost 2 bases, and 11 bases lay between the germline ends. Germline lookup yields CDR1 SQVTM and CDR2 ANQGSEA. This CDR3 is 13 amino acids long. In DNA form, the CDR3 reads TGCAGCGTCGATGGCGGGGGCAATCAGCCCCAGCATTTT. Protein sequence: CSVDGGGNQPQHF.

The chain joins TRBV12-3 or TRBV12-4 to TRBJ2-7; 9 bases match TRBD1. The length of the CDR3 is 17 residues. V was pared by 6 bases and J by 4 bases, with 16 bases of the junction left unmatched. This CDR3 is CASRRAGTGLKGYEQYF. The DNA of the CDR3 is TGTGCCAGCAGACGGGCCGGGACAGGGCTCAAAGGTTACGAGCAGTACTTC.

This clonotype has only a few counts. CDR3 region: CASSYLRGSAEAFF. The CDR3 DNA sequence: TGTGCCAGCAGTTATCTCAGGGGGTCGGCTGAAGCTTTCTTT. This chain uses TRBV12-3 or TRBV12-4 with TRBJ1-1, with 7 bases fitting TRBD1. The CDR3 consists of 14 residues. Trimming at V came to 4 bases and at J to 6 bases, leaving 8 bases not matched to a gene.

The chain carries TRBV13 and TRBJ2-1; 11 positions match TRBD2. Germline V gene data show CDR1 as PRHDT and CDR2 as FYEKMQ (reference sequence). V dropped 7 bases and J dropped 4; count of bases not matched to a gene: 6. This CDR3 region has 15 residues. The CDR3 loop reads CASTSGLAEYNEQFF. DNA for the CDR3: TGTGCCAGCACCTCGGGACTAGCGGAATACAATGAGCAGTTCTTC.

This rearrangement joins TRBV5-1 to TRBJ2-1, with no clear D. The V gene's germline CDR1 is SGHRS and CDR2 YFSETQ. This CDR3 has 13 residues. Trimming left V 2 bases short and J 9 bases short, with 12 bases between. The chain's CDR3 is CASSFATGGEQFF. For the CDR3, the DNA is TGCGCCAGCAGCTTTGCTACGGGTGGTGAGCAGTTCTTC.

This clonotype was counted a single time. This rearrangement joins TRBV7-3 to TRBJ2-3, with TRBD2 identical over 12 bases. Germline lookup yields CDR1 SGHTA and CDR2 FQGTGA. J lost 0 bases, V lost 5 bases, and 9 bases had no gene match. The CDR3 extends over 18 amino acids. The CDR3 sequence: CASSKKGLAGPSTDTQYF. Here the CDR3 DNA reads TGTGCCAGCAGCAAAAAGGGACTAGCGGGCCCTAGCACAGATACGCAGTATTTT.

This clonotype has just a few counts. The chain combines TRBV15 with TRBJ2-6; tentatively, D is TRBD1 or TRBD2 (5 bases each). Germline CDR1 is LNHNV and CDR2 is YYDKDF (reference sequence). V was shortened by 0 bases and J by 4 bases, with 10 bases between the two germline ends. The CDR3 covers 16 residues. The CDR3 reads CATSRDVGVGANVLTF. The DNA of the CDR3 is TGTGCCACCAGCAGAGATGTGGGGGTCGGGGCCAACGTCCTGACTTTC.

J is TRBJ1-2 and V is TRBV10-3; unclear D gene. The CDR3 has 15 residues. V was cut by 3 bases and J by 8 bases, with 19 bases left in between. CDR1 and CDR2 (germline): ENHRY, SYGVKD. In nucleotides, the CDR3 is TGTGCCATCAGTGAACCGGACGGATCCACTCCGGGCTACACCTTC. Translating it yields CAISEPDGSTPGYTF.